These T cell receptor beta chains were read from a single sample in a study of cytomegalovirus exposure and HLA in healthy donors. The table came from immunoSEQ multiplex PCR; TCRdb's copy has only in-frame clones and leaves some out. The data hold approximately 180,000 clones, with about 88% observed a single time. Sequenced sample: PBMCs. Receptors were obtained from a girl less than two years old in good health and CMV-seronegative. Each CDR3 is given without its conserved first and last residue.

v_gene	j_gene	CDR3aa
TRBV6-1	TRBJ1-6	ASSEAPTHNSPLH
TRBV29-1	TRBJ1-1	SVVPRRDTEAF
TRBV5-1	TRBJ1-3	ASSLAGQGSGNTIY
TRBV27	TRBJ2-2	ASSLARLAGGTGFFTGELF
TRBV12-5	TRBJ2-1	ASGAGTRYNEQF
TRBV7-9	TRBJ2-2	ASSSSGRHTGELF
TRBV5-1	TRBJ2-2	ASRLAGRLDGELF
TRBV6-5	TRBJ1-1	ASSDRGTEAF
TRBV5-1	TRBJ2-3	ASSLDSGGPWDTQY
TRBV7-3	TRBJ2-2	ASSRVITGELF
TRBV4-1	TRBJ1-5	ASSQDIAGRGQPQH
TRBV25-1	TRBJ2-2	ASSDRTGELF
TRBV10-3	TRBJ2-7	AISEEGGPIYEQY
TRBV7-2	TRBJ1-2	ASSLGSRGDGYT
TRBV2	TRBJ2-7	ASSEGGGLLGEQY
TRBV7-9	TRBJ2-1	ASSLSSGRAHEQF
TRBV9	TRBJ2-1	ASSSDWDNEQF
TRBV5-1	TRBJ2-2	ASSFGQGLTGELF
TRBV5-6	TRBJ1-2	ASSLRTGMGFYGYT
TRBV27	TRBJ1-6	ASKGAGSSPLH
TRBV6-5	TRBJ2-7	ASSYGTGGVYEQY
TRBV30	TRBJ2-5	AWKGGEETQY
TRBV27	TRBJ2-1	ASSLLTSGGNNEQF
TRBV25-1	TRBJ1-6	ASTSDRGIAYNSPLH
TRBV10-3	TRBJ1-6	APGTPQSSYNSPLH
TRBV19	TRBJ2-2	ASSIDLAGNTGELF
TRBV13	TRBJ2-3	ASSYRLAGVWGTDTQY
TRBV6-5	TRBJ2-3	ASSSGLAGTSDTQY
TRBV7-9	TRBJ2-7	ASSPGGPTYEQY
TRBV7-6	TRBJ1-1	ASSLVRAGLVEAF
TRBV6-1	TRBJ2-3	ASRVGRTDTQY
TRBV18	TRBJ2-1	ASSPPPGGAYNEQF
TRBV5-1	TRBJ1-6	ASSDTLGSSPLH
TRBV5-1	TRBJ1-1	ASSLGAGQGAF
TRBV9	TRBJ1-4	ASSVAQGEANEKLF
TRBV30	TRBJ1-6	AWRFVIPNSPLH
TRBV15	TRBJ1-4	ATSRDPGSSNEKLF
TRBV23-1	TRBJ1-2	ASSQSEATGTNYGYT
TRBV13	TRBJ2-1	ASSPQPELAEEF
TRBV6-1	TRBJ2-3	ASSGTSGGKGDTQY
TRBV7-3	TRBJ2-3	ASSSRSGGSADTQY
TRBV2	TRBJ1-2	ASSVQGSYGYT
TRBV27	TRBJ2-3	ASSFTGLDTQY
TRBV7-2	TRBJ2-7	ASSLGRQTFSYEQY
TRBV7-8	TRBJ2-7	ASSFAQAPYEQY
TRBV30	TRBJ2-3	ARLAGVRADTQY
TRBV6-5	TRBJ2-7	ASSYNGQTSYEQY
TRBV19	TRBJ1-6	ASSAPRVLFPSPLH
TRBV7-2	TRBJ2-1	ASSLATEALGNEQF
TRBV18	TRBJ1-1	ASSPTGSNTEAF
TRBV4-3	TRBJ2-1	ASSQYPVHLAGGPSEQF
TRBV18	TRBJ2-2	ASSPTSGVNTGELF
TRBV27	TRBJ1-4	ASSLSFPGGNEKLF
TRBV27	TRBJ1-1	ASSLFGDRANTEAF